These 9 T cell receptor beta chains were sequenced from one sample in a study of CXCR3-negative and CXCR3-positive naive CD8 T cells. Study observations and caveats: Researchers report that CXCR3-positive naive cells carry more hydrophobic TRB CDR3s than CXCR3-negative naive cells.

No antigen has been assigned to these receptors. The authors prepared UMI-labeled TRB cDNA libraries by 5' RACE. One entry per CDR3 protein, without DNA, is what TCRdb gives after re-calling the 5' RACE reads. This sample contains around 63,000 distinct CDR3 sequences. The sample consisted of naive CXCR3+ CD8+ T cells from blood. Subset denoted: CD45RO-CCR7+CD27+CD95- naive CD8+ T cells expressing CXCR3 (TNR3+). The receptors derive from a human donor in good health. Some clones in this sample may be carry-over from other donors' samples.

CDR3 in amino acids: CASLPEGGSYNEQFF. The gene calls are TRBV2 and TRBJ2-1; TCRdb proposes TRBD2, but this gene call is untestable without DNA. This CDR3 region has 15 residues. Germline V gene lookup returns CDR1 SNHLY and CDR2 FYNNEI.

CDR3 in amino acids: CASSFGGNQPQHF. V usage is TRBV12-3 or TRBV12-4 and J usage is TRBJ1-5. This CDR3 contains 13 residues.

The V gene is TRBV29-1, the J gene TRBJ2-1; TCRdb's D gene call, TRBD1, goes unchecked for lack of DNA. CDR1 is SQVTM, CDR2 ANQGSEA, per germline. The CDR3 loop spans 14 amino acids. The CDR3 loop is CSVPGQGVWDEQFF.

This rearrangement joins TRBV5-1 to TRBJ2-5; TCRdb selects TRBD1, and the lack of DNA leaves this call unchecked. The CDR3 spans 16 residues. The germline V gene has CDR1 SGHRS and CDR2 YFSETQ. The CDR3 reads CASSWPREQNQETQYF. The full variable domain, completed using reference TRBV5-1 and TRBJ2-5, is KAGVTQTPRYLIKTRGQQVTLSCSPISGHRSVSWYQQTPGQGLQFLFEYFSETQRNKGNFPGRFSGRQFSNSRSEMNVSTLELGDSALYLCASSWPREQNQETQYFGPGTRLLVL.

The chain's CDR3 is CASSLGDTHSYNEQFF. The V call is TRBV7-6, the J call TRBJ2-1; TCRdb outputs TRBD1, but without DNA this stays unchecked. Germline loops: CDR1 SGHVS, CDR2 FNYEAQ. The CDR3 runs to 16 residues.

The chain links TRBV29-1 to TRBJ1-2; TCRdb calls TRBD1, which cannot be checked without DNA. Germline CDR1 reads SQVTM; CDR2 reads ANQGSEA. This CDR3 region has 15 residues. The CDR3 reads CSVVRADRGLDGYTF.

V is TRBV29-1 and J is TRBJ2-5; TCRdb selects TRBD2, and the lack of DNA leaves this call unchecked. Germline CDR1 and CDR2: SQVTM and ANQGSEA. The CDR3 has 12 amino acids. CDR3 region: CSVEGSSGGAGF.

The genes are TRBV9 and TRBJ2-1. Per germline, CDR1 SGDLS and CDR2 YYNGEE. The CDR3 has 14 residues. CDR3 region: CASSVDGSYNEQFF.

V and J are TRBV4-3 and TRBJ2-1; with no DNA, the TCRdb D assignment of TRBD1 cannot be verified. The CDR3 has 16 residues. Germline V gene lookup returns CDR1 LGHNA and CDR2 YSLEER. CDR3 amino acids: CASSQETQGAYNEQFF.